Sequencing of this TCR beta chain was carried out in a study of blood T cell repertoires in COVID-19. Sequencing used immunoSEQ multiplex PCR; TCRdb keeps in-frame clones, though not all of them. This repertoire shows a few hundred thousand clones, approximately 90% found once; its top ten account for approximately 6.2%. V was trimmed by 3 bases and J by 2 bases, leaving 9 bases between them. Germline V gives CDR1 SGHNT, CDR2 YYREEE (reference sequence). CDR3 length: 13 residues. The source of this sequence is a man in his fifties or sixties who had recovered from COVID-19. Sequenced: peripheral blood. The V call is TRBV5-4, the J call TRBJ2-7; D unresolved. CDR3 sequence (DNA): TGTGCCAGCAGCTCTGAAACTACCTACGAGCAGTACTTC. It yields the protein CASSSETTYEQYF.